This record concerns one T cell receptor (beta chain) sequence. This specimen comes from a study of blood T cell repertoires in COVID-19. Across the study: Sites in the United States, Italy and Spain provided acute and convalescent COVID-19 samples. Nucleic acid was either cDNA or gDNA, and it came from T cells, B-cell-depleted T cells, or PBMCs.

Trimming left V 4 bases short and J 5 bases short, with 18 bases between. The CDR3 consists of 15 residues. The V gene's germline CDR1 is SGHRS and CDR2 YFSETQ. Here immunoSEQ multiplex PCR was the method, and the copy in TCRdb shows in-frame clones only, minus some. The sample carries approximately 350,000 clones, about 87% recorded once. V gene TRBV5-1 combines with J gene TRBJ1-1; D possibly corresponds to TRBD1 (5 bases). Sequenced: peripheral blood. This clonotype was sampled from a woman between 50 and 59 years old with COVID-19, enrolled during active disease. The CDR3 is CASSLQGEGRTEAFF. Here the CDR3 DNA reads TGCGCCAGCAGCCTCCAAGGGGAGGGTAGGACTGAAGCTTTCTTT.